These 20 T cell receptor beta chains originate from one sample sequenced in a study of T cells in Graves' hyperthyroidism and ophthalmopathy. TCR beta CDR3 regions were amplified from RNA transcripts. Carried out on the TCR CDR3, a first-round RT-PCR used the HTBI primer set. Via MiXCR, TCRdb re-called the multiplex PCR reads, giving one row per CDR3 protein. The sample holds under 40,000 distinct CDR3 sequences; approximately 50% are singletons and the top ten take about 6%. Sequencing was done on a sample of blood. All receptors come from a woman between 50 and 59 years old with Graves' hyperthyroidism that later progressed to Graves' ophthalmopathy.

Many counts were recorded for this clonotype. The V gene is TRBV5-6, the J gene TRBJ2-7; D gene ambiguous. Germline CDR1 reads SGHDT; CDR2 reads YYEEEE. V lost 7 bases and J 3 bases, leaving 14 bases between the germline ends. The CDR3 runs to 13 residues. Here the CDR3 DNA reads TGTGCCAGCTCCGCGCCCCCGTACTACGAGCAGTACTTC. Its protein product is CASSAPPYYEQYF.

This chain uses TRBV2 with TRBJ2-7; 10 bases map to TRBD2. The CDR3 has 14 residues. V shed 7 bases, J shed 1 base, and the junction held 4 bases outside the gene matches. Germline V gene data show CDR1 as SNHLY and CDR2 as FYNNEI. CDR3 sequence (DNA): TGTGCCAGCAAATCGGGACTAGCGTCCTACGAGCAGTACTTC. Protein: CASKSGLASYEQYF.

J is TRBJ1-3 and V is TRBV20-1; no definite D call. V gave up 5 bases and J gave up 5 bases, with 10 bases separating them. Germline V gene data show CDR1 as DFQATT and CDR2 as SNEGSKA (reference sequence). The CDR3 consists of 12 residues. The CDR3 coding sequence is TGCAGTGCTGAGTTTGGGAGAAACACCATATATTTT. This encodes CSAEFGRNTIYF.

The chain employs TRBV12-3 or TRBV12-4 and TRBJ2-5; D is tentatively TRBD1 or TRBD2 (5 bases each). Trimming took off 5 bases at V and 2 bases at J, with 9 bases between the two ends. The CDR3 has 13 residues. In DNA, the CDR3 is TGTGCCAGCAGTCCGGGGCCGCAAGAGACCCAGTACTTC. It specifies CASSPGPQETQYF.

The rearrangement links TRBV7-9 to TRBJ1-5; D unclear. Germline loops: CDR1 SEHNR, CDR2 FQNEAQ (reference sequence). The CDR3 runs to 16 residues. The V end was cut by 1 base, the J end by 9 bases, with 19 bases between. CDR3 amino acids: CASSLVSGLNTGPQHF. The DNA for the CDR3 is TGTGCCAGCAGCTTAGTTTCAGGCCTGAACACCGGGCCCCAGCATTTT.

The chain combines TRBV25-1 with TRBJ1-1; D is uncertain. The CDR3 has 13 residues. Germline CDR1 MGHDK, CDR2 SYGVNS. V shed 4 bases and J shed 5 bases, with 11 bases lying between them. For the CDR3, the DNA is TGTGCCAGCAGTGGTAGCAGACTGACTGAAGCTTTCTTT. Its translation: CASSGSRLTEAFF. The full variable domain, rest sourced from reference TRBV25-1 and TRBJ1-1, is EADIYQTPRYLVIGTGKKITLECSQTMGHDKMYWYQQDPGMELHLIHYSYGVNSTEKGDLSSESTVSRIRTEHFPLTLESARPSHTSQYLCASSGSRLTEAFFGQGTRLTVV.

This clonotype was found many times. The rearrangement links TRBV4-2 to TRBJ2-5; D uncertain. This CDR3 region has 15 residues. Per germline, CDR1 LGHNA and CDR2 YNFKEQ. V was pared by 0 bases and J by 2 bases, with 10 bases between. CDR3 sequence reads: CASSQDPLPQETQYF. The CDR3 DNA follows: TGTGCCAGCAGCCAAGATCCCTTGCCACAAGAGACCCAGTACTTC.

This clonotype has at least ten counts. V gene TRBV4-2 combines with J gene TRBJ1-4, with D uncertain. The CDR3 is 15 residues long. The V gene lost 5 bases and the J gene lost 0 bases, with 10 bases spanning the gap. Germline V gives CDR1 LGHNA, CDR2 YNFKEQ. Written as DNA, the CDR3 is TGTGCCAGCAGCTTGGGTGGTGCAACTAATGAAAAACTGTTTTTT. As protein: CASSLGGATNEKLFF.

The sample holds many counts of this clonotype. The CDR3 protein is CASSLIRAGTYNSPLHF. CDR3 coding DNA: TGTGCCAGCAGCTTAATTAGGGCGGGGACCTATAATTCACCCCTCCACTTT. The rearrangement uses TRBV7-2 and TRBJ1-6; D gene unclear. The CDR3 is 17 amino acids. Trimming pared 2 bases from V and 2 bases from J, leaving 13 bases between. Germline values: CDR1 SGHTA, CDR2 FQGNSA.

This clonotype was observed at least ten times. The CDR3, as DNA: TGTGCCAGCAGCTTGGAACTAGCGGGAGGGGTGGATGAGCAGTTCTTC. Translation: CASSLELAGGVDEQFF. The J gene is TRBJ2-1, the V gene TRBV5-4; 13 bases agree with TRBD2. The CDR3 runs to 16 residues. The germline V gene has CDR1 SGHNT and CDR2 YYREEE (reference sequence). The V and J ends lost 0 bases and 8 bases, in that order; junction bases with no gene match: 5.

This clonotype counts as medium-sized. The chain combines TRBV7-2 with TRBJ1-4; the D is unclear. The CDR3 spans 12 residues. V lost 6 bases, J lost 8 bases, and 10 bases lay in between. In germline, CDR1 is SGHTA, CDR2 FQGNSA. The CDR3 DNA follows: TGTGCCAGCAGTCAGGTTAGGGAAAAACTGTTTTTT. Translation: CASSQVREKLFF.

This clonotype showed up many times. The chain joins TRBV6-2 or TRBV6-3 to TRBJ2-1; D remains unclear. This CDR3 is built from 14 residues. V was trimmed by 3 bases and J by 3 bases, leaving 9 bases between them. Germline V lookup: CDR1 MNHEY, CDR2 SVGEGT. CDR3 coding DNA: TGTGCCAGCAGTTATCGTACAGACTACAATGAGCAGTTCTTC. Protein product: CASSYRTDYNEQFF.

This clonotype has at least ten counts. The J gene is TRBJ2-7, the V gene TRBV5-6; 13 positions match TRBD2. The CDR3 contains 17 residues. The germline CDR1 and CDR2 sequences are SGHDT and YYEEEE. V dropped 4 bases and J dropped 4; count of bases not matched to a gene: 11. The CDR3, as DNA: TGTGCCAGCAGCCGCGGGACTAGCGGGACAACTCGATACGAGCAGTACTTC. It translates to CASSRGTSGTTRYEQYF. The full variable domain, its missing parts supplied by reference TRBV5-6 and TRBJ2-7, is DAGVTQSPTHLIKTRGQQVTLRCSPKSGHDTVSWYQQALGQGPQFIFQYYEEEERQRGNFPDRFSGHQFPNYSSELNVNALLLGDSALYLCASSRGTSGTTRYEQYFGPGTRLTVT.

This clonotype was seen ten or more times. This rearrangement joins TRBV6-6 to TRBJ1-5; TRBD1 matches 9 bases. The CDR3 loop spans 16 amino acids. After removal of 6 bases from V and 2 bases from J, the junction contained 8 bases not matched to a gene. Germline values: CDR1 MNHNY, CDR2 SVGAGI (reference sequence). CDR3 nucleotide sequence: TGTGCCAGCAGCCGGGACAGGGTGATCGGCAATCAGCCCCAGCATTTT. Translated, it gives CASSRDRVIGNQPQHF.

In this sample, this clonotype is medium-sized. This chain uses TRBV7-2 with TRBJ2-7; TRBD2 agrees at 10 bases. Per the germline V gene, CDR1 is SGHTA and CDR2 is FQGNSA. CDR3 length equals 16 residues. Germline trimming cut 1 base from V and 2 bases from J; bases unmatched to any gene: 5. As DNA, the CDR3 is TGTGCCAGCAGCTTAGTTGCTAGCGGGAGTCCCTACGAGCAGTACTTC. It yields the protein CASSLVASGSPYEQYF.

This clonotype was recorded at least ten times. The rearrangement joins TRBV5-1 to TRBJ1-2; D might be TRBD1 (5 bases). Germline V gene data show CDR1 as SGHRS and CDR2 as YFSETQ. V was shortened by 4 bases and J by 9 bases, with 19 bases between the two germline ends. The CDR3 spans 14 residues. CDR3 sequence reads: CASSPDGGRGSYTF. CDR3 DNA sequence: TGCGCCAGCAGCCCGGACGGTGGGAGGGGAAGCTACACCTTC.

This clonotype was observed a single time. The chain joins TRBV2 to TRBJ2-7, with D perhaps TRBD1 (7 bases). CDR1 and CDR2 from the germline V gene are SNHLY and FYNNEI. V dropped 5 bases and J dropped 6 bases, with 23 bases sitting between them. This CDR3 is 16 amino acids long. Written as DNA, the CDR3 is TGTGCCAGCAGTCGCGGGGCCGGGACAGCCGGGCGCGAGCAGTACTTC. Amino acids: CASSRGAGTAGREQYF. Full variable domain (rest looked up from reference TRBV2 and TRBJ2-7): EPEVTQTPSHQVTQMGQEVILRCVPISNHLYFYWYRQILGQKVEFLVSFYNNEISEKSEIFDDQFSVERPDGSNFTLKIRSTKLEDSAMYFCASSRGAGTAGREQYFGPGTRLTVT.

The rearrangement links TRBV7-9 to TRBJ1-5; D gene ambiguous. With 5 bases removed from V and 11 bases from J, the gap between germline ends came to 19 bases. Germline CDR1 reads SEHNR; CDR2 reads FQNEAQ (reference sequence). The CDR3 extends over 14 amino acids. For the CDR3, the DNA is TGTGCCAGCAGCCTGCAAGGACTAGGGCAGACCCAGCATTTT. This encodes CASSLQGLGQTQHF.

The chain uses TRBV24-1 and TRBJ2-1; D remains unclear. V was pared by 9 bases and J by 5 bases, with 7 bases between. Germline values: CDR1 KGHDR, CDR2 SFDVKD. This CDR3 has 11 amino acids. CDR3 nucleotides: TGTGCCACCCGACTGGACAATGAGCAGTTCTTC. Its translation is CATRLDNEQFF.

This clonotype showed up just once. Compared with germline, one end of the junction differs, possibly owing to a read error. The chain links TRBV12-3 or TRBV12-4 to TRBJ2-1; the match to TRBD2 covers 10 bases. The CDR3 is made up of 16 amino acids. CDR3 amino acids: CAGSLAQVAGGGGQFF. The CDR3 coding sequence is TGTGCCGGCAGTTTAGCGCAGGTAGCGGGAGGCGGTGGGCAGTTCTTC.